This entry lists 15 T cell receptor beta chains sequenced from one sample in a study of identical twins. TCRdb recomputed calls from the 5' RACE reads with MiXCR, one row per CDR3 protein. Found here are a few hundred thousand distinct CDR3 sequences, 6.5% of them singletons; the top ten hold roughly 15%. These same data were also listed under a study on T cells expressing NK-cell markers.

Specimen: CD8+ T cells sorted from blood. The receptor set was obtained from a woman in her late teens or twenties in good health.

This chain joins TRBV20-1 and TRBJ2-2; D gene unclear. The V end was cut by 5 bases, the J end by 7 bases, with 8 bases between. Germline CDR1 reads DFQATT; CDR2 reads SNEGSKA (reference sequence). The CDR3 extends over 11 amino acids. The CDR3 coding sequence is TGCAGTGCTCCACTGATCGGGGAGCTGTTTTTT. Protein: CSAPLIGELFF.

This clonotype was detected a few times. The chain recombines TRBV11-2 with TRBJ2-2, with TRBD2 matching 9 bases. The V gene's germline CDR1 is SGHAT and CDR2 FQNNGV. CDR3 length: 18 amino acids. V lost 5 bases to trimming and J lost 5 bases; unmatched junction nucleotides: 15. CDR3 coding DNA: TGTGCCAGCAGCCTACCCAGGATAGCGGGAGTCTTAACCGGGGAGCTGTTTTTT. Translation: CASSLPRIAGVLTGELFF.

This clonotype was counted ten times or more. The chain is built from TRBV7-9 and TRBJ2-5; D gene ambiguous. Germline CDR1 is SEHNR and CDR2 is FQNEAQ (reference sequence). Trimming pared 2 bases from V and 1 base from J, leaving 5 bases between. The CDR3 has 13 amino acids. The CDR3 region is CASSLLGQETQYF. The CDR3 nucleotides are TGTGCCAGCAGCTTACTGGGCCAAGAGACCCAGTACTTC. The full variable domain, its missing parts supplied by reference TRBV7-9 and TRBJ2-5, is DTGVSQNPRHKITKRGQNVTFRCDPISEHNRLYWYRQTLGQGPEFLTYFQNEAQLEKSRLLSDRFSAERPKGSFSTLEIQRTEQGDSAMYLCASSLLGQETQYFGPGTRLLVL.

This clonotype appeared a few times. The chain uses TRBV27 and TRBJ2-7; D not resolved. Germline assignment: CDR1 MNHEY and CDR2 SMNVEV (reference sequence). V was shortened by 5 bases and J by 0 bases, with 17 bases between the two germline ends. The CDR3 consists of 16 residues. CDR3 region: CASSPLRQSYSYEQYF. In DNA, the CDR3 is TGTGCCAGCAGTCCCCTCCGGCAGTCCTACTCCTACGAGCAGTACTTC.

The table lists this clonotype with a few counts. The CDR3 sequence is CASSQALLTSGDTGELFF. In DNA form, the CDR3 reads TGCGCCAGCAGCCAAGCCTTACTTACTAGCGGAGACACCGGGGAGCTGTTTTTT. V is TRBV4-1 and J is TRBJ2-2; 8 bases map to TRBD2. Germline assignment: CDR1 MGHRA and CDR2 YSYEKL. This CDR3 region has 18 residues. V was pared by 1 base and J by 3 bases, with 10 bases of the junction left unmatched.

This clonotype has at least ten counts. The V and J genes are TRBV12-3 or TRBV12-4 and TRBJ2-7, with D possibly TRBD2 on 6 matching bases. The CDR3 is made up of 15 amino acids. The V gene lost 0 bases and the J gene lost 3 bases, with 12 bases spanning the gap. Here the CDR3 reads CASSLAVGRGYEQYF. The DNA of the CDR3 is TGTGCCAGCAGTTTAGCGGTCGGGAGAGGCTACGAGCAGTACTTC.

In its sample, this clonotype was seen many times. V gene TRBV12-3 or TRBV12-4 combines with J gene TRBJ2-3; a weak D match, TRBD2 (6 bases). V lost 3 bases and J 4 bases, leaving 8 bases between the germline ends. The CDR3 has 13 residues. The DNA for the CDR3 is TGTGCCAGCAGTTTTGCGGGGTCAGATACGCAGTATTTT. Amino acid sequence: CASSFAGSDTQYF.

This chain connects TRBV7-9 to TRBJ1-1; D is undetermined. Between the trimmed V and J ends, which lost 8 bases and 0 bases, there was a span of 10 bases. The CDR3 has 13 amino acids. Germline lookup yields CDR1 SEHNR and CDR2 FQNEAQ (reference sequence). Here the CDR3 reads CASVLSVNTEAFF. Written as DNA, the CDR3 is TGTGCCAGCGTACTGTCTGTGAACACTGAAGCTTTCTTT.

The rearrangement joins TRBV10-3 to TRBJ2-7, with 11 bases identical to TRBD1. The germline V gene encodes CDR1 ENHRY and CDR2 SYGVKD. The CDR3 is 18 amino acids. Trimming at V came to 3 bases and at J to 3 bases, leaving 13 bases not matched to a gene. CDR3 region: CAISDLRTGGVSVYEQYF. In DNA, the CDR3 is TGTGCCATCAGTGACCTCAGGACAGGGGGCGTCTCCGTCTACGAGCAGTACTTC.

This clonotype was recorded a few times. This chain links TRBV30 with TRBJ1-6; D gene unclear. Germline CDR1 and CDR2: GTSNPN and SVGIG (reference sequence). The CDR3 runs to 13 residues. V was cut by 0 bases and J by 7 bases, with 7 bases left in between. The CDR3 DNA reads TGTGCCTGGAGTGTACTCGGAAATTCACCCCTCCACTTT. It translates to CAWSVLGNSPLHF.

This clonotype appeared a few times. V gene TRBV7-3 combines with J gene TRBJ1-1; D remains ambiguous. V was clipped by 1 base and J by 6 bases, with 12 bases between them. The CDR3 contains 14 residues. Germline V gene lookup returns CDR1 SGHTA and CDR2 FQGTGA. In DNA, the CDR3 is TGTGCCAGCAGCTTAATTACGGGGTCCGCTGAAGCTTTCTTT. Its protein product is CASSLITGSAEAFF.

J is TRBJ2-5 and V is TRBV27, with 8 bases matching TRBD2. The CDR3 loop spans 16 amino acids. The J segment lost 5 bases and the V segment lost 4 bases, leaving 12 bases of the junction unmatched. Germline V lookup: CDR1 MNHEY, CDR2 SMNVEV (reference sequence). CDR3 DNA: TGTGCCAGCAGTTCCAAAGCGGGGGCCTTCGGGGAGACCCAGTACTTC. Protein product: CASSSKAGAFGETQYF.

This chain connects TRBV7-9 to TRBJ2-3, with 8 bases matching TRBD2. After removal of 4 bases from V and 6 bases from J, the junction contained 6 bases not matched to a gene. Germline CDR1 is SEHNR and CDR2 is FQNEAQ (reference sequence). The CDR3 length is 14 residues. As DNA, the CDR3 is TGTGCCAGCAGCTCTAAAAGACTAGCGGATACGCAGTATTTT. Its translation: CASSSKRLADTQYF.

Ten or more counts support this clonotype. The chain couples TRBV6-2 or TRBV6-3 to TRBJ1-1; 9 nucleotides align to TRBD1. CDR1 MNHEY and CDR2 SVGEGT come from the germline V gene. CDR3 size: 15 residues. Trimming cost V 2 bases and J 7 bases; bases outside gene matches: 8. CDR3 sequence reads: CASSYRWDRAYEAFF. The CDR3 region has the DNA TGTGCCAGCAGTTACAGGTGGGACAGGGCTTATGAAGCTTTCTTT.

At least ten counts were recorded for this clonotype. The J gene is TRBJ2-3, the V gene TRBV7-9; perhaps TRBD2 as D (6 bases). CDR1 is SEHNR and CDR2 is FQNEAQ in the germline V gene (reference sequence). The V end lost 3 bases, the J end lost 6 bases, and 13 bases lay between the germline ends. The CDR3 runs to 14 residues. The CDR3 nucleotides read TGTGCCAGCAGCTTCCAGGGACTCCTTGATACGCAGTATTTT. It yields the protein CASSFQGLLDTQYF.